The text below deals with one T cell receptor (beta chain). The V gene's germline CDR1 is SGHVS and CDR2 FQNEAQ. Trimming left V 1 base short and J 3 bases short, with 14 bases between. CDR3 size: 16 residues. Authors' data handling: Cell counts per sample came from amplifying reference gene primers. Measured with immunoSEQ multiplex PCR; TCRdb has only the in-frame clones, and not every one. The DNA gave D and trimming, while V, J and clone size come from that table. The repertoire holds approximately 310,000 clones, with roughly 84% as singletons. The sample belongs to a study of blood T cell repertoires in COVID-19. Study as a whole: Italy, Spain and the United States were the sources of the convalescent and acute COVID-19 samples. Nucleic acid was either cDNA or gDNA, and it came from T cells, B-cell-depleted T cells, or PBMCs.

The sample taken for sequencing was peripheral blood. This clonotype was sampled from a man aged 45-60 years with active or convalescent COVID-19. The chain couples TRBV7-8 to TRBJ2-3, with D possibly matching TRBD2 (5 bases). The CDR3 here is CASSLDGPRRTDTQYF. DNA for the CDR3: TGTGCCAGCAGCTTAGACGGCCCCAGGAGGACAGATACGCAGTATTTT. The variable domain in full, with the rest retrieved from reference TRBV7-8 and TRBJ2-3, is GAGVSQSPRYKVAKRGQDVALRCDPISGHVSLFWYQQALGQGPEFLTYFQNEAQLDKSGLPSDRFFAERPEGSVSTLKIQRTQQEDSAVYLCASSLDGPRRTDTQYFGPGTRLTVL.